This T cell receptor (beta chain) derives from a study of CD8 T cells in Susac syndrome. This clonotype was recorded once. With random hexamers, reverse transcription was performed on roughly 0.45 to 1 ug of RNA. TCRdb redid the calling of the immunoSEQ multiplex PCR reads with MiXCR, one entry per CDR3 protein. The profile shows a few hundred thousand distinct CDR3 sequences, around 95% of them singletons. The germline CDR1 and CDR2 sequences are SGHDT and YYEEEE. The CDR3 has 16 residues. The chain combines TRBV5-6 with TRBJ2-3; weak D call: TRBD2 (6 bases). This TCR was sampled from a human donor with multiple sclerosis. Sequencing was performed on CD4+ T cells from PBMCs. CDR3 sequence reads: CVSADSGLAITDTQYF. The CDR3 bases are TGTGTCTCGGCAGACTCCGGGCTAGCGATCACAGATACGCAGTATTTT.